The 19 T cell receptor beta chains below come from one sample, sequenced in a study of shared clonotypes between healthy human individuals. The repertoire was sequenced with immunoSEQ multiplex PCR; TCRdb's copy has only in-frame clones and lacks some. Counted here are around 1.5 million clones, nearly 99% occurring once; the ten biggest clones make up less than 0.55%. The specimen sequenced was naive CD4+ T cells sorted from blood. As to subset: CD45RA+ positively selected. The receptors stem from a man aged 25 to 40 in good health.

Comments on this clone: Other DNA variants within this sample encode the same CDR3. This sequence joins TRBV14 and TRBJ2-5; 12 bases are a match to TRBD2. The junction had 3 bases not matched to a gene; V was cut back by 3 bases and J by 4 bases. Germline CDR1 and CDR2: SGHDN and FVKESK. This CDR3 region has 15 residues. The CDR3 loop reads CASSQGLAGIETQYF. As DNA, the CDR3 is TGTGCCAGCAGCCAGGGACTAGCGGGCATAGAGACCCAGTACTTC. Full variable domain (missing parts from reference TRBV14 and TRBJ2-5): EAGVTQFPSHSVIEKGQTVTLRCDPISGHDNLYWYRRVMGKEIKFLLHFVKESKQDESGMPNNRFLAERTGGTYSTLKVQPAELEDSGVYFCASSQGLAGIETQYFGPGTRLLVL.

V gene TRBV6-4 combines with J gene TRBJ2-2, with a weak D call TRBD1 (6 bases). Trimming pared 5 bases from V and 4 bases from J, leaving 11 bases between. CDR3 length equals 14 residues. CDR1 MRHNA and CDR2 SNTAGT come from the germline V gene. In nucleotides, the CDR3 is TGTGCCAGCAGTCATAACAGGGTCACCGGGGAGCTGTTTTTT. This translates into CASSHNRVTGELFF.

The chain combines TRBV4-1 with TRBJ2-2; D is perhaps TRBD1 (6 bases). Trimming removed 4 bases at V and 6 bases at J, with 15 bases between. The CDR3 consists of 15 residues. CDR1 MGHRA and CDR2 YSYEKL come from the germline V gene. As DNA, the CDR3 is TGCGCCAGCAGCCTAACGGACAGTTACCCCGGGGAGCTGTTTTTT. Amino acids: CASSLTDSYPGELFF.

V and J are TRBV30 and TRBJ2-7; D is ambiguous. Trimming removed 2 bases at V and 5 bases at J, with 13 bases between. The CDR3 runs 13 residues. CDR1 GTSNPN and CDR2 SVGIG come from the germline V gene (reference sequence). CDR3 loop: CAWSIGRMNEQYF. DNA of the CDR3: TGTGCCTGGAGTATCGGTCGGATGAACGAGCAGTACTTC.

The chain links TRBV11-2 to TRBJ2-7; D possibly matches TRBD1 or TRBD2 (5 bases each). The CDR3 runs to 15 residues. CDR1 and CDR2 from the germline V gene are SGHAT and FQNNGV. Trimming cost V 6 bases and J 4 bases, with 19 bases left between them. For the CDR3, the DNA is TGTGCCAGCAGACCCCCGGGGCGCCGGCCGTACGAGCAGTACTTC. Translation gives CASRPPGRRPYEQYF.

The J gene is TRBJ2-5, the V gene TRBV19; TRBD2 agrees at 11 bases. The ends lost 6 bases at V and 6 bases at J; junction bases unmatched: 6. Germline lookup yields CDR1 LNHDA and CDR2 SQIVND (reference sequence). The CDR3 length is 14 residues. The CDR3 region is CASSTSGRGQTQYF. The CDR3, as DNA: TGTGCCAGTAGCACTAGCGGGAGAGGGCAGACCCAGTACTTC.

The rearrangement links TRBV6-1 to TRBJ2-3; TRBD1 is a possible D gene (5 bases). Germline lookup yields CDR1 MNHNS and CDR2 SASEGT. Trimming stripped 7 bases from V and 0 bases from J, with 11 bases between. The CDR3 extends over 14 amino acids. CDR3 amino acids: CASTVTASTDTQYF. CDR3 in DNA: TGTGCCAGCACGGTGACAGCTAGCACAGATACGCAGTATTTT.

Remarks on this clone: The sample has other DNA sequences that encode this CDR3 too. The V and J genes are TRBV7-2 and TRBJ2-7, with D tentatively TRBD2 (6 bases). Germline CDR1 SGHTA, CDR2 FQGNSA. This CDR3 region has 14 residues. V dropped 5 bases and J dropped 1 base, with 12 bases sitting between them. Here the CDR3 DNA reads TGTGCCAGCAGCCCCCCCGGGACTTCCTACGAGCAGTACTTC. Translation gives CASSPPGTSYEQYF.

V and J are TRBV27 and TRBJ2-5; D may correspond to TRBD1 or TRBD2 (5 bases each). Per the germline V gene, CDR1 is MNHEY and CDR2 is SMNVEV (reference sequence). The CDR3 length is 13 residues. The V end was cut by 11 bases, the J end by 4 bases, with 17 bases between. CDR3: CAQVRGGGETQYF. The CDR3 DNA follows: TGTGCCCAAGTACGGGGCGGTGGAGAGACCCAGTACTTC.

A remark on this clone: The same CDR3 can be traced to other DNA sequences in this sample. The chain is built from TRBV28 and TRBJ2-7; possibly TRBD2 for D (5 bases). Germline CDR1 is MDHEN and CDR2 is SYDVKM. The CDR3 sequence is 14 residues long. V was clipped by 2 bases and J by 0 bases, with 8 bases between them. The CDR3, as DNA: TGTGCCAGCAGTTTAGGCGGGTCCTCCTACGAGCAGTACTTC. This codes for CASSLGGSSYEQYF.

This clone is a singleton in its sample. V gene TRBV11-2 combines with J gene TRBJ2-7; 7 positions match TRBD2. The CDR3 runs to 19 residues. J lost 1 base, V lost 0 bases, and 15 bases had no gene match. Germline assignment: CDR1 SGHAT and CDR2 FQNNGV. CDR3 DNA: TGTGCCAGCAGCTTAGAGAGAGGGAGGGGAGGACGAACTTCCTACGAGCAGTACTTC. Translated: CASSLERGRGGRTSYEQYF.

V is TRBV7-2 and J is TRBJ2-1; 7 bases agree with TRBD2. CDR3 length: 17 amino acids. V shed 3 bases, J shed 0 bases, and the junction held 8 bases outside the gene matches. CDR1 SGHTA and CDR2 FQGNSA come from the germline V gene. This CDR3 reads CASSFFPGGSSYNEQFF. CDR3 DNA: TGTGCCAGCAGCTTTTTCCCGGGCGGGAGCTCCTACAATGAGCAGTTCTTC. Supplemented by reference TRBV7-2 and TRBJ2-1, the full variable domain reads GAGVSQSPSNKVTEKGKDVELRCDPISGHTALYWYRQSLGQGLEFLIYFQGNSAPDKSGLPSDRFSAERTGGSVSTLTIQRTQQEDSAVYLCASSFFPGGSSYNEQFFGPGTRLTVL.

The chain recombines TRBV14 with TRBJ1-1; 7 bases match TRBD1. The V and J ends lost 5 bases and 4 bases, in that order; junction bases with no gene match: 4. The CDR3 totals 13 residues. Germline CDR1 is SGHDN and CDR2 is FVKESK. CDR3 amino acids: CASSATGATEAFF. Written as DNA, the CDR3 is TGTGCCAGCAGCGCTACAGGGGCCACTGAAGCTTTCTTT.

The V call is TRBV28, the J call TRBJ2-7, with D unclear. In germline, CDR1 is MDHEN, CDR2 SYDVKM. V lost 6 bases and J lost 0, with 15 bases in between. The CDR3 sequence is 15 residues long. CDR3 sequence (DNA): TGTGCCAGCAGGTCCGGTGGGCTCCTCTCCTACGAGCAGTACTTC. It specifies CASRSGGLLSYEQYF.

This clone was detected once. V and J are TRBV6-6 and TRBJ1-1; D perhaps matches TRBD1 (5 bases). The CDR3 is 14 residues long. Germline V lookup: CDR1 MNHNY, CDR2 SVGAGI (reference sequence). V dropped 7 bases and J dropped 0 bases, with 12 bases sitting between them. The CDR3 DNA reads TGTGCCAGCATCCAAGACAGAATGAACACTGAAGCTTTCTTT. Translated, it gives CASIQDRMNTEAFF.

V gene TRBV28 combines with J gene TRBJ2-1, with D maybe TRBD2 (5 bases). The CDR3 consists of 16 residues. V was cut by 4 bases and J by 0 bases, with 13 bases left in between. CDR1 is MDHEN and CDR2 is SYDVKM in the germline V gene. This chain's CDR3 is CASSSAWEPSYNEQFF. The CDR3 nucleotides are TGTGCCAGCAGTTCGGCGTGGGAGCCCTCCTACAATGAGCAGTTCTTC.

The rearrangement uses TRBV19 and TRBJ1-5, with D perhaps TRBD1 (5 bases). In germline, CDR1 is LNHDA, CDR2 SQIVND (reference sequence). V dropped 5 bases and J dropped 1 base, with 15 bases sitting between them. The CDR3 is 16 residues long. The CDR3 DNA sequence: TGTGCCAGTAGTTACCTCGGGACTTCAAGCAATCAGCCCCAGCATTTT. Protein: CASSYLGTSSNQPQHF. Variable domain in full (rest from reference TRBV19 and TRBJ1-5): DGGITQSPKYLFRKEGQNVTLSCEQNLNHDAMYWYRQDPGQGLRLIYYSQIVNDFQKGDIAEGYSVSREKKESFPLTVTSAQKNPTAFYLCASSYLGTSSNQPQHFGDGTRLSIL.

About this clone: The junction shows a germline mismatch at one end, possibly a read error. The chain uses TRBV5-1 and TRBJ2-7, with 9 bases identical to TRBD1. CDR1 is SGHRS, CDR2 YFSETQ, per germline. The CDR3 runs 17 residues. For the CDR3, the DNA is TGCGCCAGCAGCTTGAACCTACCGGGACAGGGAGCCTACGAGCAGTACTTT. This gives the protein CASSLNLPGQGAYEQYF.

Notes on this clone: The junction shows a germline mismatch at one end, possibly a read error. The chain joins TRBV29-1 to TRBJ1-5; tentatively, D is TRBD1 (5 bases). CDR3 length: 13 residues. Germline CDR1 is SQVTM and CDR2 is ANQGSEA. The chain's CDR3 is CSIERGGNQPQHF. The DNA for the CDR3 is TGCAGCATTGAAAGGGGTGGCAATCAGCCCCAGCATTTT.